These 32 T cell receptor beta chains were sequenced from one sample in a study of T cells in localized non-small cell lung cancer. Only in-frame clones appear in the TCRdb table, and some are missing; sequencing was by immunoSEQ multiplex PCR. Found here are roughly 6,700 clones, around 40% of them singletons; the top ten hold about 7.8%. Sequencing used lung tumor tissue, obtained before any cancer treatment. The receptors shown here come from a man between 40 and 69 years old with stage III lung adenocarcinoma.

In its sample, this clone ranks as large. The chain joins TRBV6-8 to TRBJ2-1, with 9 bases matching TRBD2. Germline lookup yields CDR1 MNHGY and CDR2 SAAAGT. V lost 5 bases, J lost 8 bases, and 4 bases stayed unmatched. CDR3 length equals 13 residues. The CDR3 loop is CASSVEREDEQFF. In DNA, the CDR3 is TGTGCCAGCAGTGTGGAGCGGGAGGATGAGCAGTTCTTC.

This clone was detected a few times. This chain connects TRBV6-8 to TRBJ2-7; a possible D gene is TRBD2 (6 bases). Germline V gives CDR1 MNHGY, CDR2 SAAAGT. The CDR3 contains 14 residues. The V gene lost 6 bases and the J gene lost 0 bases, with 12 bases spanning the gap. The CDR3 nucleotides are TGTGCCAGCAGAGGAGGGGCGAGCTCCTACGAGCAGTACTTC. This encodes CASRGGASSYEQYF.

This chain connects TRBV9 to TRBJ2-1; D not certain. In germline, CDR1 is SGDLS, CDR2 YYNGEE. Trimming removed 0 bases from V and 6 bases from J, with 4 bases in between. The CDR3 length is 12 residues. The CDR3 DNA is TGTGCCAGCAGCGTAGACGTCAATGAGCAGTTCTTC. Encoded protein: CASSVDVNEQFF.

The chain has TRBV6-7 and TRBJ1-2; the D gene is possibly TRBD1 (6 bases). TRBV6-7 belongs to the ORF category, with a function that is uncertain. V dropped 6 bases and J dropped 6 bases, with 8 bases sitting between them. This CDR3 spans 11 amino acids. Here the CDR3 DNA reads TGTGCCAGCAGGAGGGGGGATGGCTACACCTTC. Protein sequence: CASRRGDGYTF.

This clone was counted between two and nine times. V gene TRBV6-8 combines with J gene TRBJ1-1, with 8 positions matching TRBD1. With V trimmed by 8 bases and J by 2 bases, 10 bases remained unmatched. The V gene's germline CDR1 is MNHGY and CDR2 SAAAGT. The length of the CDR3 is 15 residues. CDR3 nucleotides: TGTGCCAGCCACGACCCCGGGACAGGAAACACTGAAGCTTTCTTT. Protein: CASHDPGTGNTEAFF.

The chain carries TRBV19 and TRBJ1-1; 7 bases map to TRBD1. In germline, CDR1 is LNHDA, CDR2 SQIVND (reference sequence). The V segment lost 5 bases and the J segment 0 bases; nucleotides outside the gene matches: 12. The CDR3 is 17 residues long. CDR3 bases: TGTGCCAGTAGTGGGAAGACAGGGCTCAAAATGAACACTGAAGCTTTCTTT. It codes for CASSGKTGLKMNTEAFF.

DNA of the CDR3: TGTGCCTGGAGTTACCTAGGAACTAACGGAAGAGATACGCAGTATTTT. Its translation: CAWSYLGTNGRDTQYF. V and J are TRBV30 and TRBJ2-3; D remains unclear. V was pared by 2 bases and J by 5 bases, with 20 bases between. CDR1 GTSNPN and CDR2 SVGIG come from the germline V gene (reference sequence). This CDR3 has 16 amino acids.

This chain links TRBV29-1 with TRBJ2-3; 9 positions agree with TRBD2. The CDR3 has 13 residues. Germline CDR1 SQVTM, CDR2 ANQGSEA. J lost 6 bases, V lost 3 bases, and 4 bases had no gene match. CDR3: CSVERTSEDTQYF. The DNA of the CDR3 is TGCAGCGTTGAGAGGACTAGCGAGGATACGCAGTATTTT.

The CDR3 protein is CAWSPIGTYNEQFF. In nucleotides, the CDR3 is TGTGCCTGGAGTCCCATCGGTACCTACAATGAGCAGTTCTTC. This rearrangement joins TRBV30 to TRBJ2-1; D remains unclear. V lost 2 bases and J 2 bases, leaving 10 bases between the germline ends. CDR1 GTSNPN and CDR2 SVGIG come from the germline V gene (reference sequence). This CDR3 is 14 amino acids long. The full variable domain, completed using reference TRBV30 and TRBJ2-1, is SQTIHQWPATLVQPVGSPLSLECTVEGTSNPNLYWYRQAAGRGLQLLFYSVGIGQISSEVPQNLSASRPQDRQFILSSKKLLLSDSGFYLCAWSPIGTYNEQFFGPGTRLTVL.

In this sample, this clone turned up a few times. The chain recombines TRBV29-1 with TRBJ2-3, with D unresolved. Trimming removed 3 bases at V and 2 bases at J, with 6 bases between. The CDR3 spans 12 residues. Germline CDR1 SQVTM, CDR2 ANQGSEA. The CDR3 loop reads CSVDPNTDTQYF. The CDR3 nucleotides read TGCAGCGTTGACCCTAACACAGATACGCAGTATTTT.

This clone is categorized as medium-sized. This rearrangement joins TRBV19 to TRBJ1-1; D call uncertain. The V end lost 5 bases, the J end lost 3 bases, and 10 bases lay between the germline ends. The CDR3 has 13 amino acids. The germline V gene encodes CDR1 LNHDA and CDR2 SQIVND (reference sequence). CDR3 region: CASSPLLDTEAFF. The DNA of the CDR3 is TGTGCCAGTAGTCCCCTCCTTGACACTGAAGCTTTCTTT.

CDR3 sequence reads: CASRMGGSGAEAFF. CDR3 DNA: TGTGCCAGTAGAATGGGGGGGTCGGGCGCTGAAGCTTTCTTT. J is TRBJ1-1 and V is TRBV19; D is perhaps TRBD1 (5 bases). The CDR3 runs to 14 residues. Germline lookup yields CDR1 LNHDA and CDR2 SQIVND (reference sequence). Trimming took off 6 bases at V and 6 bases at J, with 17 bases between the two ends.

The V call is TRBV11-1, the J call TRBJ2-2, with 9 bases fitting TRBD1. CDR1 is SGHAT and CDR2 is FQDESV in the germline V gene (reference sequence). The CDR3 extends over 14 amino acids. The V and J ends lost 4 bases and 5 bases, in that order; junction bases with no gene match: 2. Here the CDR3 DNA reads TGTGCCAGCAGCTCGACAGGGGGGACCGGGGAGCTGTTTTTT. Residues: CASSSTGGTGELFF.

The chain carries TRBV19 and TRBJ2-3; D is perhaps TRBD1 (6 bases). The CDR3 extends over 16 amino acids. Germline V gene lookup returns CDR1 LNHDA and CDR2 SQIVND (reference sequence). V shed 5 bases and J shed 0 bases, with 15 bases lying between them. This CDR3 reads CASSSRGLPSTDTQYF. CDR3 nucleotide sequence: TGTGCCAGTAGTTCCAGGGGCTTACCTAGCACAGATACGCAGTATTTT.

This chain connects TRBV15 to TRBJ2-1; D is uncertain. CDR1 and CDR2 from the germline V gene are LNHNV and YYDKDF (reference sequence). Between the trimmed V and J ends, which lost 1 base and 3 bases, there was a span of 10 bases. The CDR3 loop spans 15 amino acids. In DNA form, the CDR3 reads TGTGCCACCAGCAGAGGGTCTGAACTCTACAATGAGCAGTTCTTC. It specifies CATSRGSELYNEQFF.

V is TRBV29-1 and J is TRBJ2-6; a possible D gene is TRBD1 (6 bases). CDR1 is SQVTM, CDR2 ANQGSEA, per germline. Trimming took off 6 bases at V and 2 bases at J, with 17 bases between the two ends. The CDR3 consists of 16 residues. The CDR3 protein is CSVQQTGTTGANVLTF. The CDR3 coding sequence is TGCAGCGTGCAACAAACAGGGACGACTGGGGCCAACGTCCTGACTTTC.

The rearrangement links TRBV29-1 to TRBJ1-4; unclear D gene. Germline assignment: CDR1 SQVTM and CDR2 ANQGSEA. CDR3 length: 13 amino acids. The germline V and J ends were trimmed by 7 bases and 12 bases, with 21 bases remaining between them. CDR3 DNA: TGCAGCGCCCTACGGGATAGACTGGGTCAACTGTTTTTT. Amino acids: CSALRDRLGQLFF.

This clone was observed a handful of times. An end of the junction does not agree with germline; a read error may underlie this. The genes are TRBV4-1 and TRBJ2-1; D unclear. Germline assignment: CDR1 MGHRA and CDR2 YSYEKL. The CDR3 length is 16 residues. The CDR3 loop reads CTSSQDGQERVNEQFF. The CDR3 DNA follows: TGCACCAGCAGCCAAGATGGGCAGGAGCGAGTGAATGAGCAGTTCTTC.

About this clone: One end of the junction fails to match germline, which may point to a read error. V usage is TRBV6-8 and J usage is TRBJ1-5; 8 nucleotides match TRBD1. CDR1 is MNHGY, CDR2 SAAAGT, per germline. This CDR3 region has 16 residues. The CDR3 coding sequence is TGTGCCAGCAGTTACTCGAGGCAGGGGGCCGGTCAGCTCCAGCATTTT. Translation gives CASSYSRQGAGQLQHF.

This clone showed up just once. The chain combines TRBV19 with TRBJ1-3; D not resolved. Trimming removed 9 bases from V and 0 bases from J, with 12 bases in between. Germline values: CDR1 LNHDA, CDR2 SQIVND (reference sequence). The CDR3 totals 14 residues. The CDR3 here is CASLPESSGNTIYF. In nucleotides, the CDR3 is TGTGCCAGCTTACCAGAGAGCTCTGGAAACACCATATATTTT. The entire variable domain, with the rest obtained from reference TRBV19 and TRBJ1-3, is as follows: DGGITQSPKYLFRKEGQNVTLSCEQNLNHDAMYWYRQDPGQGLRLIYYSQIVNDFQKGDIAEGYSVSREKKESFPLTVTSAQKNPTAFYLCASLPESSGNTIYFGEGSWLTVV.

The CDR3 spells CASSIDRAVIAKNIQYF. The CDR3 DNA reads as TGTGCCAGTAGTATAGATAGGGCGGTAATAGCCAAAAACATTCAGTACTTC. The chain recombines TRBV19 with TRBJ2-4; D remains unclear. V lost 0 bases and J lost 0, with 12 bases in between. The germline V gene encodes CDR1 LNHDA and CDR2 SQIVND (reference sequence). The CDR3 length is 17 residues.

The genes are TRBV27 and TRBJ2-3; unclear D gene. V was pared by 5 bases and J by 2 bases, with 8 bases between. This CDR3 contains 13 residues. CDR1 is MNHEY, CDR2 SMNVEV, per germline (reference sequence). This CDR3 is CASSKQFTDTQYF. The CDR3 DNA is TGTGCCAGCAGTAAGCAGTTCACAGATACGCAGTATTTT.

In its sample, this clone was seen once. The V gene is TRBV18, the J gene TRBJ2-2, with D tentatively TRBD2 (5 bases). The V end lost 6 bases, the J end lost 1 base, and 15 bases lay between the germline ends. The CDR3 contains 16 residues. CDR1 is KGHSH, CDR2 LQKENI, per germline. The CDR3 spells CASSLSLRENTGELFF. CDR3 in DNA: TGTGCCAGCTCCCTATCGTTGAGGGAGAACACCGGGGAGCTGTTTTTT. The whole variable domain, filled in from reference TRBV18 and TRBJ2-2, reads NAGVMQNPRHLVRRRGQEARLRCSPMKGHSHVYWYRQLPEEGLKFMVYLQKENIIDESGMPKERFSAEFPKEGPSILRIQQVVRGDSAAYFCASSLSLRENTGELFFGEGSRLTVL.

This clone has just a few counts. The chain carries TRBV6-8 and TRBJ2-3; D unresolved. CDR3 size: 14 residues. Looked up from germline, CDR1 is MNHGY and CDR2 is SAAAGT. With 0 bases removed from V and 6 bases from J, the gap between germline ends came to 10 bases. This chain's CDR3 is CASSYSLVPDTQYF. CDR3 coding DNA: TGTGCCAGCAGTTACTCGCTTGTGCCGGATACGCAGTATTTT.

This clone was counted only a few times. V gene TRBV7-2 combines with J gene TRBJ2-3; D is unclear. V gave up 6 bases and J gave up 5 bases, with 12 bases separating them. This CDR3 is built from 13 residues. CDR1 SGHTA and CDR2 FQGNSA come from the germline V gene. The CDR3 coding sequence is TGTGCCAGCAGTCGGCCTGCCGGAGATACGCAGTATTTT. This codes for CASSRPAGDTQYF. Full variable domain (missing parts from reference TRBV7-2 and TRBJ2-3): GAGVSQSPSNKVTEKGKDVELRCDPISGHTALYWYRQSLGQGLEFLIYFQGNSAPDKSGLPSDRFSAERTGGSVSTLTIQRTQQEDSAVYLCASSRPAGDTQYFGPGTRLTVL.

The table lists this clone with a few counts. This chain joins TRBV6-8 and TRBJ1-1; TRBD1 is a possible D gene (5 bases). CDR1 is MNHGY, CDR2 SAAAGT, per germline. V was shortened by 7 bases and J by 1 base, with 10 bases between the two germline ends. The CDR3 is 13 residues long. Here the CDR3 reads CASTGGGNTEAFF. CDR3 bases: TGTGCCAGCACGGGTGGGGGGAACACTGAAGCTTTCTTT.

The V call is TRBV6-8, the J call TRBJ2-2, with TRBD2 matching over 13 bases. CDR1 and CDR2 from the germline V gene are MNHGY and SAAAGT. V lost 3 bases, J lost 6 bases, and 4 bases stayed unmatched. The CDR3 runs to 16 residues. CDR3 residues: CASSYATSGGAGELFF. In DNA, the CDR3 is TGTGCCAGCAGTTATGCTACTAGCGGGGGGGCCGGGGAGCTGTTTTTT.

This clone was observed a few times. This CDR3 is CASSPVGQGKLHGYTF. The CDR3, as DNA: TGCGCCAGCAGCCCTGTGGGACAGGGAAAATTGCATGGCTACACCTTC. The chain uses TRBV4-1 and TRBJ1-2; 9 bases are shared with TRBD1. This CDR3 region has 16 residues. From germline, CDR1 is MGHRA and CDR2 YSYEKL. The junction had 12 bases not matched to a gene; V was cut back by 4 bases and J by 6 bases.

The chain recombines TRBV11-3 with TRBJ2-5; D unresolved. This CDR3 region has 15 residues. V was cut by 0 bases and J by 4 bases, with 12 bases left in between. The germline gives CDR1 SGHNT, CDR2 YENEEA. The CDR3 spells CASSLEGMDTETQYF. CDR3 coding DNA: TGTGCCAGCAGCTTAGAGGGGATGGATACAGAGACCCAGTACTTC.

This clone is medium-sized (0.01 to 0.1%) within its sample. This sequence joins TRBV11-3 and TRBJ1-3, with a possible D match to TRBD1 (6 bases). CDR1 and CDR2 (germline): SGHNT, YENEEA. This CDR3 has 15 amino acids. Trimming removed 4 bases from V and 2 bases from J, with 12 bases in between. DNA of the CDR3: TGTGCCAGCAGCTCGACGGACAGTACTGGAAACACCATATATTTT. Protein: CASSSTDSTGNTIYF.

In nucleotides, the CDR3 is TGCGCCAGCAGCCGCGGAGGGGGCGATCAAGAGACCCAGTACTTC. This gives the protein CASSRGGGDQETQYF. V and J are TRBV5-1 and TRBJ2-5, with TRBD1 as a possible D gene (7 bases). The CDR3 sequence is 15 residues long. CDR1 SGHRS and CDR2 YFSETQ come from the germline V gene. V was clipped by 4 bases and J by 2 bases, with 15 bases between them.

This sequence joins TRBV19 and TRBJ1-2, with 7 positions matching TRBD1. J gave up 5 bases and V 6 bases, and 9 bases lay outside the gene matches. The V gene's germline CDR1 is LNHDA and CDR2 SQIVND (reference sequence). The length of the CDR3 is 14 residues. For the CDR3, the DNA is TGTGCCAGTAGAGAGACAGGGCTGATATATGGCTACACCTTC. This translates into CASRETGLIYGYTF. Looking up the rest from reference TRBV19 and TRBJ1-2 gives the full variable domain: DGGITQSPKYLFRKEGQNVTLSCEQNLNHDAMYWYRQDPGQGLRLIYYSQIVNDFQKGDIAEGYSVSREKKESFPLTVTSAQKNPTAFYLCASRETGLIYGYTFGSGTRLTVV.